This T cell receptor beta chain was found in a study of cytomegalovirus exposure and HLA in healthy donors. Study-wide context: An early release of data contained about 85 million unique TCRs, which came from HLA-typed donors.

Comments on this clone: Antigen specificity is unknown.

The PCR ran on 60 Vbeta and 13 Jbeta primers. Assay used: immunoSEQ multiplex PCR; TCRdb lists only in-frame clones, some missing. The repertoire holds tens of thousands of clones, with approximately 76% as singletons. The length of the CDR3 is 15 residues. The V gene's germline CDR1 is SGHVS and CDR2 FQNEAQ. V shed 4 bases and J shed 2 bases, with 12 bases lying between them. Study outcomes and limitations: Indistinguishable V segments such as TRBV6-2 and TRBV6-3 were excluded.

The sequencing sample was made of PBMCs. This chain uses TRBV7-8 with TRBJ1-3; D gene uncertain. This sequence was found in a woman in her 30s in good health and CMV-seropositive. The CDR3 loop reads CASSSERVTGNTIYF. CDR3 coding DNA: TGTGCCAGCAGCTCCGAGAGGGTAACTGGAAACACCATATATTTT.